This section outlines one TCR beta chain sequence together with its context. The data stem from a study of blood T cells in healthy people across ages. Study information: Capture via template switching afforded approximately one barcoded beta molecule per two T cells.

This CDR3 has 17 amino acids. V was trimmed by 0 bases and J by 7 bases, leaving 19 bases between them. Per the germline V gene, CDR1 is ENHRY and CDR2 is SYGVKD. Together with a sample-barcoded 5' primer, a J-beta primer mix was included in a second PCR lasting about 7 to 12 cycles. TCRdb re-called the 5' RACE reads through MiXCR, storing one row per CDR3 protein. This table has about 800,000 distinct CDR3 sequences, more than 45% appearing once. Sequenced: blood. The receptor comes from a man younger than 45 in good health. V usage is TRBV10-3 and J usage is TRBJ2-1, with D perhaps TRBD2 (6 bases). The CDR3 loop is CAISESMFVRGDNEQFF. The CDR3 nucleotides read TGTGCCATCAGTGAGTCGATGTTTGTGCGGGGAGATAATGAGCAGTTCTTC.